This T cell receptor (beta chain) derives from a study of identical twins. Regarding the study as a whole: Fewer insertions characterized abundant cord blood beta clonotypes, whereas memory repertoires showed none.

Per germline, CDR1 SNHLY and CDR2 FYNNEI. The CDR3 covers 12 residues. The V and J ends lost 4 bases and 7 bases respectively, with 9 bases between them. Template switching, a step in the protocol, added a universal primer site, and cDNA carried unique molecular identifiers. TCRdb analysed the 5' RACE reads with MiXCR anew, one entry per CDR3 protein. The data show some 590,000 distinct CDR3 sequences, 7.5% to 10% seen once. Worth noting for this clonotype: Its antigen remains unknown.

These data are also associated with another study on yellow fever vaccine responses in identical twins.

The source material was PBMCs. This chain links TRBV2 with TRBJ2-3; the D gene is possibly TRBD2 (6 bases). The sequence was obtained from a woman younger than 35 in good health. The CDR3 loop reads CASSVGGNTQYF. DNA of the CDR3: TGTGCCAGCAGTGTCGGGGGAAATACGCAGTATTTT. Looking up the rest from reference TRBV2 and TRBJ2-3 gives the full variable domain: EPEVTQTPSHQVTQMGQEVILRCVPISNHLYFYWYRQILGQKVEFLVSFYNNEISEKSEIFDDQFSVERPDGSNFTLKIRSTKLEDSAMYFCASSVGGNTQYFGPGTRLTVL.